This passage covers 21 T cell receptor beta chains from one sample sequenced in a study of blood T cell repertoires in COVID-19. Only in-frame clones appear in the TCRdb table, and some are missing; sequencing was by immunoSEQ multiplex PCR. The table records about 69,000 clones, 75% to 85% of them present only once. The sample comprised peripheral blood. Source of these receptors: a human donor in a cohort sampled during active COVID-19.

The chain is built from TRBV4-2 and TRBJ2-7, with D perhaps TRBD1 (5 bases). V lost 1 base, J lost 5 bases, and 15 bases lay in between. This CDR3 spans 15 amino acids. The germline V gene has CDR1 LGHNA and CDR2 YNFKEQ. CDR3 amino acids: CASSQGGLGVDEQYF. The CDR3, as DNA: TGTGCCAGCAGCCAAGGGGGCCTTGGGGTCGACGAGCAGTACTTC.

The chain is built from TRBV6-1 and TRBJ1-6, with D possibly being TRBD1 (6 bases). V lost 1 base and J 1 base, leaving 11 bases between the germline ends. This CDR3 is 17 amino acids long. Germline assignment: CDR1 MNHNS and CDR2 SASEGT. The chain's CDR3 is CASSEGQAGSYNSPLHF. The CDR3 DNA is TGTGCCAGCAGTGAAGGACAGGCAGGTTCCTATAATTCACCCCTCCACTTT.

The CDR3 sequence is CSVEDGDYGYTF. DNA for the CDR3: TGCAGCGTTGAAGATGGAGACTATGGCTACACCTTC. The chain uses TRBV29-1 and TRBJ1-2; D is unresolved. Germline CDR1 SQVTM, CDR2 ANQGSEA. Trimming stripped 0 bases from V and 3 bases from J, with 5 bases between. This CDR3 is built from 12 residues.

This chain joins TRBV5-4 and TRBJ1-1; D may be TRBD1 (5 bases). Germline CDR1 and CDR2: SGHNT and YYREEE (reference sequence). The V and J ends lost 4 bases and 8 bases respectively, with 24 bases between them. The CDR3 extends over 16 amino acids. CDR3 DNA sequence: TGTGCCAGCAGCGCCCCCCAGGGAGGTCTCCCCTCGGAAGCTTTCTTT. Its protein is CASSAPQGGLPSEAFF. The full variable domain, in which reference TRBV5-4 and TRBJ1-1 provide the parts outside the CDR3, is ETGVTQSPTHLIKTRGQQVTLRCSSQSGHNTVSWYQQALGQGPQFIFQYYREEENGRGNFPPRFSGLQFPNYSSELNVNALELDDSALYLCASSAPQGGLPSEAFFGQGTRLTVV.

The chain uses TRBV5-1 and TRBJ1-4; D remains unclear. V lost 2 bases to trimming and J lost 0 bases, with 8 bases between them. Germline V lookup: CDR1 SGHRS, CDR2 YFSETQ. The CDR3 covers 15 residues. DNA of the CDR3: TGCGCCAGCAGCTTAAGCACCGCAACTAATGAAAAACTGTTTTTT. Translating it yields CASSLSTATNEKLFF.

In DNA form, the CDR3 reads TGTGCCAGCAGCCCCCAGGGGACAGGGCCCTACGAGCAGTACTTC. Translating it yields CASSPQGTGPYEQYF. This sequence joins TRBV3-1 (or the pseudogene TRBV3-2) and TRBJ2-7; 9 bases fit TRBD1. Germline values: CDR1 LGHDT, CDR2 YNNKEL (reference sequence). There are 15 residues in the CDR3. V shed 4 bases and J 2 bases; nucleotides not matched to a gene: 6.

This clone is a singleton in its sample. The chain joins TRBV5-1 to TRBJ1-6; D is ambiguous. The CDR3 sequence is 14 residues long. CDR1 is SGHRS, CDR2 YFSETQ, per germline. V lost 2 bases and J 3 bases, leaving 6 bases between the germline ends. CDR3 sequence: CASSLNSYNSPLHF. CDR3 sequence (DNA): TGCGCCAGCAGCTTAAACAGCTATAATTCACCCCTCCACTTT.

This chain uses TRBV12-3 or TRBV12-4 with TRBJ2-3, with 8 bases identical to TRBD1. This CDR3 region has 12 residues. The V segment lost 5 bases and the J segment 10 bases; nucleotides outside the gene matches: 5. This CDR3 is CASSEDREPQYF. CDR3 sequence (DNA): TGTGCCAGCAGTGAGGACAGGGAGCCGCAGTATTTT.

V gene TRBV5-1 combines with J gene TRBJ1-2; D gene ambiguous. This CDR3 is 14 amino acids long. Germline V gene sequence: CDR1 SGHRS, CDR2 YFSETQ. V lost 0 bases to trimming and J lost 3 bases, with 9 bases between them. This CDR3 reads CASSLGPTDYGYTF. The CDR3 DNA sequence: TGCGCCAGCAGCTTGGGGCCCACCGACTATGGCTACACCTTC.

This clone was seen a few times. The chain uses TRBV19 and TRBJ1-2, with 7 bases identical to TRBD1. CDR1 and CDR2 from the germline V gene are LNHDA and SQIVND (reference sequence). The CDR3 is 13 amino acids. Trimming cost V 4 bases and J 4 bases; bases outside gene matches: 3. CDR3 nucleotides: TGTGCCAGTAGTAAGTGGGACAGCTATGGCTACACCTTC. Protein: CASSKWDSYGYTF. The full variable domain, completed using reference TRBV19 and TRBJ1-2, is DGGITQSPKYLFRKEGQNVTLSCEQNLNHDAMYWYRQDPGQGLRLIYYSQIVNDFQKGDIAEGYSVSREKKESFPLTVTSAQKNPTAFYLCASSKWDSYGYTFGSGTRLTVV.

The genes are TRBV29-1 and TRBJ2-3; TRBD2 agrees at 10 bases. After removal of 5 bases from V and 1 base from J, the junction contained 9 bases not matched to a gene. From germline, CDR1 is SQVTM and CDR2 ANQGSEA. The length of the CDR3 is 16 residues. The CDR3 sequence is CSVTIAGGWGTDTQYF. CDR3 bases: TGCAGCGTTACTATAGCGGGGGGATGGGGCACAGATACGCAGTATTTT.

The V and J genes are TRBV4-1 and TRBJ2-6, with a weak D call TRBD2 (6 bases). V gave up 0 bases and J gave up 4 bases, with 19 bases separating them. There are 19 residues in the CDR3. Germline loops: CDR1 MGHRA, CDR2 YSYEKL. DNA for the CDR3: TGCGCCAGCAGCCAAGATTTGCGGGGTCTAGGGCGAGGGGCCAACGTCCTGACTTTC. This sequence encodes CASSQDLRGLGRGANVLTF.

This chain joins TRBV6-2 or TRBV6-3 and TRBJ2-5; 12 nucleotides match TRBD2. The CDR3 extends over 17 amino acids. Germline loops: CDR1 MNHEY, CDR2 SVGEGT. Trimming took 0 bases from V and 5 from J; bases not matched to a gene: 7. The CDR3: CASSYSLAGGLWETQYF. The CDR3 coding sequence is TGTGCCAGCAGTTACTCCCTAGCGGGGGGGCTCTGGGAGACCCAGTACTTC.

The chain is built from TRBV10-1 and TRBJ1-2; 8 bases fit TRBD1. The CDR3 covers 14 residues. The V gene's germline CDR1 is WNHNN and CDR2 SYGVQD (reference sequence). J lost 14 bases, V lost 4 bases, and 15 bases had no gene match. Here the CDR3 reads CASSAPGGRPVGTF. Written as DNA, the CDR3 is TGCGCCAGCAGTGCCCCAGGGGGCAGGCCCGTAGGTACCTTC.

The chain links TRBV18 to TRBJ1-2; 12 bases are a match to TRBD1. Per the germline V gene, CDR1 is KGHSH and CDR2 is LQKENI. This CDR3 is 15 amino acids long. The trim removed 3 bases at V and 8 bases at J, leaving 7 bases unmatched. In DNA, the CDR3 is TGTGCCAGCTCACCCCGGGACAGGGGGCCTCGGGGCTACACCTTC. Translated, it gives CASSPRDRGPRGYTF.

J is TRBJ2-4 and V is TRBV18; 13 bases fit TRBD2. Germline V gives CDR1 KGHSH, CDR2 LQKENI. Trimming cost V 6 bases and J 7 bases; bases outside gene matches: 12. CDR3 length equals 17 residues. CDR3 DNA: TGTGCCAGCTCTCCCACTAGCGGGGGGGCCTCAGGGAACATTCAGTACTTC. This codes for CASSPTSGGASGNIQYF.

The gene calls are TRBV14 and TRBJ2-3, with D maybe TRBD2 (5 bases). Trimming shortened V by 1 base and J by 2 bases, and 13 bases separated the two germline ends. This CDR3 contains 16 residues. Germline V CDR1 and CDR2: SGHDN, FVKESK. The CDR3 here is CASSQGTGTYTDTQYF. The CDR3 DNA reads as TGTGCCAGCAGCCAAGGGACTGGAACATACACAGATACGCAGTATTTT.

This clone was recorded at least ten times. The chain is built from TRBV4-2 and TRBJ1-6; tentative D call: TRBD1 (5 bases). Germline CDR1 LGHNA, CDR2 YNFKEQ. The CDR3 has 16 residues. V lost 6 bases to trimming and J lost 0 bases, with 12 bases between them. The CDR3 reads CASRKGDSSYNSPLHF. In DNA, the CDR3 is TGTGCCAGCAGAAAAGGGGATAGCTCCTATAATTCACCCCTCCACTTT.

The rearrangement links TRBV2 to TRBJ2-1; 11 bases fit TRBD2. CDR1 and CDR2 (germline): SNHLY, FYNNEI. J lost 7 bases, V lost 8 bases, and 10 bases had no gene match. CDR3 size: 15 residues. CDR3 DNA: TGTGCCAGCTATATAGCGGGGGGGCGTTGGAATGAGCAGTTCTTC. Amino acids: CASYIAGGRWNEQFF.

On this clone: This may come from a read error, since a much larger clone is one base off. The identical CDR3 is also encoded by other nucleotide sequences in the sample. The CDR3 region has the DNA TGTGCCAGTAGCCGAAGCGGGGGTAGTGAGCAGTTCTTC. Its protein product is CASSRSGGSEQFF. The V gene is TRBV3-1 (or the pseudogene TRBV3-2), the J gene TRBJ2-1; 8 bases fit TRBD2. Germline V gene data show CDR1 as LGHDT and CDR2 as YNNKEL (reference sequence). CDR3 length: 13 amino acids.

The CDR3 nucleotides are TGTGCCAGTTCGGCCCGACAGAGCAATCAGCCCCAGCATTTT. It codes for CASSARQSNQPQHF. V gene TRBV28 combines with J gene TRBJ1-5; D possibly corresponds to TRBD1 (5 bases). The CDR3 has 14 amino acids. The germline gives CDR1 MDHEN, CDR2 SYDVKM. V was cut by 9 bases and J by 1 base, with 13 bases left in between.